Listed below are T cell receptor beta chains from one sample, sequenced in a study of human T cells and chemical hapten exposure. TCRdb redid the calling of the RACE reads with MiXCR, one entry per CDR3 protein. Here the sample spans 97,000 or so distinct CDR3 sequences, 25% to 30% being singletons. Here the sequenced sample was whole blood, taken in connection with sensitization to the hapten diphenylcyclopropenone (DPC). These receptors all come from a man in his forties or fifties with alopecia areata. Some clones in this sample may be carry-over from other donors' samples. Both conserved end residues are part of each CDR3.

TRBV7-2	TRBJ2-2	CASSFGANTGELFF
TRBV5-1	TRBJ2-3	CASSLALAGVADTQYF
TRBV10-3	TRBJ2-3	CAISDYRDTQYF
TRBV7-8	TRBJ2-5	CASSHGAGGQETQYF
TRBV28	TRBJ2-2	CASITDGGTGELFF
TRBV19	TRBJ2-7	CASSIAGGLAGNYEQYF
TRBV3-1	TRBJ1-5	CASSPKQANQPQHF
TRBV12-3/TRBV12-4	TRBJ2-2	CASSLRAANTGELFF
TRBV3-1	TRBJ2-1	CASSLAPSMNEQFF
TRBV7-8	TRBJ2-1	CASSLNLAEQFF
TRBV18	TRBJ1-5	CASSPPNQPQHF
TRBV20-1	TRBJ1-1	CSVGRQGGTNTEAFF
TRBV20-1	TRBJ1-5	CSAQKGGGGGNQPQHF
TRBV20-1	TRBJ2-2	CSARAPGQGFRNTGELFF
TRBV5-5	TRBJ2-5	CASSSDSGGFETQYF
TRBV10-3	TRBJ2-5	CAISRQFQETQYF
TRBV27	TRBJ2-5	CASKGQGRETQYF
TRBV7-3	TRBJ1-1	CASSLTPRTEAFF
TRBV20-1	TRBJ2-7	CSAYRDTHEQYF
TRBV5-4	TRBJ2-2	CASSLEAIGELFF
TRBV12-3/TRBV12-4	TRBJ1-4	CASSRTVTGGPNEKLFF
TRBV4-2	TRBJ1-5	CASSQSTDRSLPQHF
TRBV11-1	TRBJ2-2	CASSLMVSRDSTGELFF
TRBV6-6	TRBJ2-5	CASLGSRASGTETQYF